This TCR beta chain was retrieved from a study of somatic mutations in cytotoxic T cells in rheumatoid arthritis. Study at large: In some cases, T-cell populations stained with V beta antibodies were flow-sorted at nearly 100% purity, and these included V beta1+ cells sequenced for TCRB. Overall study results and limits: CD8+ T cells showed clonality that did not differ significantly between patients with rheumatoid arthritis and age-matched healthy controls.

Regarding this clone: The antigen is not known.

Here immunoSEQ multiplex PCR was the method, and the copy in TCRdb shows in-frame clones only, minus some. The data hold 9,500 to 15,000 clones, with under 85% observed a single time. Germline CDR1 LGHNA, CDR2 YNFKEQ. J gave up 6 bases and V 5 bases, and 6 bases lay outside the gene matches. This CDR3 comprises 14 residues. Sequencing was carried out using CD8+ T cells sorted from blood. The rearrangement joins TRBV4-2 to TRBJ2-1; 8 nucleotides agree with TRBD2. This receptor was taken from an older woman in good health. CDR3 nucleotides: TGTGCCAGCAGCACCGGGCTAGCGGGCAATGAGCAGTTCTTC. This sequence encodes CASSTGLAGNEQFF.